This T cell receptor (beta chain) was captured by sequencing in a study of shared clonotypes between healthy human individuals (TCRdb year 2020). Looking at the study overall: The cohort comprised a couple of women and three men aged 18 to 49 years. To estimate repertoire size and how much clonotype sharing occurs between individuals, the study deeply sequenced the blood TCR repertoires of 4 to 6 healthy adults. Libraries were prepared and TCR repertoires were sequenced by different laboratories using diverse techniques, in order to increase sequencing depth and limit assay-specific biases. For each donor, CD4 naive and CD4 memory were each run on three plates, CD8 naive on two plates, and CD8 memory on one plate. Between about 0.85 and 8.9 billion PBMCs per donor were obtained by leukapheresis.

Broad study findings and their caveats: Pairwise subsampling led to the expectation that sequencing depth would affect the degree of clonotype sharing among donors. When a few donors were compared, the shared fraction of clonotypes was 5% to 6.5% for naive CD4, roughly 3.3% for naive CD8, about 2.5% for memory CD4, and 0.3% to 0.5% for memory CD8. Sampling was limited to blood, and TCR repertoires in tissue likely differ from TCR repertoires in blood. Compared with non-shared clonotypes, the clonotypes found in all four sorted-subset donors had higher generation probabilities. Naive subsets generally had larger estimated clonotype richness than memory subsets. The genetic and exposure-history diversity represented was limited by the small number of donors. Incomplete sequencing was indicated by rarefaction of sorted-subset datasets, despite the large sequencing depth.

TCR CDR3 regions were amplified from genomic DNA by multiplex PCR using the deep immunoSEQ assay. Extracted genomic DNA from each cell subset was spread evenly across all wells of several immunoSEQ 96-well plates, with each plate serving as a replicate. Each replicate PCR for sorted subsets received about 180 ng genomic DNA, equal to about 30,000 T cell genomes. Purified libraries were measured with a Qubit 3.0 fluorometer, size-checked on a Bioanalyzer 2100, and measured again with the KAPA Library Quantification kit. A separate single-read 150-cycle Illumina NextSeq 550 flow cell was used to sequence each immunoSEQ 96-well plate. Turning to the authors' computational methods: The immunoSEQ output contained only junctional sequences without quality scores, so filtering could not match that applied to full-length reads. Sequences were annotated with PyIR, a Python wrapper for IgBLAST v1.9, using IMGT germline references to assign V/J genes and CDR3. Any read was removed if the V/J assignment was weak (E-value above 1e-6), the CDR3 was missing, or the read contained stop codons, out-of-frame junctions, or ambiguous translated residues. V3J clonotypes were defined as sequences sharing an identical inferred V gene, J gene, and CDR3 amino acid sequence. The percentage overlap between two repertoires was calculated by dividing the number of shared unique clonotypes by the size of the smaller repertoire. Three approaches were used to assess repertoire richness: RTK rarefaction, the Chao1 estimator, and Recon v2.1 estimates of unobserved clonotypes. Generation probabilities were computed with OLGA for all TCRbeta clonotypes obtained by the gDNA method from a few donors. TCRdb holds this immuneACCESS table with in-frame rearrangements only. Some clones are missing; in checked studies, unresolved V genes explain under half, and the rest has no known cause. The V and J calls and clone size were taken over from that table, and D and trimming were inferred from the DNA. This sample gives about 820,000 clones in total; roughly 92% of them show up just once. 24% of the sample is in the top ten clones.

Note on this clone: This receptor's antigen is unknown. The sample holds no much larger clone one base away, and base qualities are not on file.

The CDR3 contains 12 residues, cysteine and phenylalanine counted. This entry keeps only the CDR3 DNA: 36 bases, framed from base 1. V and J are truncated by 3 bases and 4 bases respectively, leaving an intervening sequence of 6 bases. The germline V gene supplies CDR1 MDHEN and CDR2 SYDVKM. CD8 naive samples were obtained by positive selection for CCR7 among CD45RO-negative cells, yielding a CD45RA+CCR7+ population from which TemRA cells were excluded. Donors were healthy HIV-negative adults with no recently reported acute infections or vaccinations. Every donor was a Caucasian adult residing in Nashville, Tennessee, USA. Blood was obtained by leukapheresis, after which PBMCs were separated by Ficoll-Histopaque density gradient centrifugation and cryopreserved in liquid nitrogen vapor phase. Purity and quantity of every magnetically sorted T cell population were checked by analytical flow cytometry. Genomic DNA was isolated from every sorted fraction and measured by UV absorbance on a Nanodrop 2000c.

Sequenced sample: naive CD8+ T cells sorted from blood. The intended sense of this specimen's cell subset or site label: CD45RA+CCR7+. The chain is encoded by TRBV28 joined to TRBJ1-1, with no confidently assigned D gene. The receptor comes from a man aged 25-40 years in good health. CDR3 reads: CASSLVVTEAFF. The nucleotide sequence reads as follows: TGTGCCAGCAGTTTGGTAGTCACTGAAGCTTTCTTT.